The 26 T cell receptor beta chains in this list originate from one sample, sequenced in a study of control samples from healthy donors and cancer patients. Produced via immunoSEQ multiplex PCR; TCRdb's table is partial and in-frame only. The repertoire has over 100,000 clones, around 89% of them found once; the top ten carry roughly a sixth. The sequenced sample consisted of blood. These TCRs come from a woman aged 50 to 65 in good health.

The rearrangement uses TRBV7-3 and TRBJ2-1, with unresolved D. This CDR3 has 14 residues. Trimming pared 2 bases from V and 9 bases from J, leaving 14 bases between. From germline, CDR1 is SGHTA and CDR2 FQGTGA. The CDR3 DNA follows: TGTGCCAGCAGCTTACCCCAGGACGGGCTTGAGCAGTTCTTC. Translated, it gives CASSLPQDGLEQFF.

The chain joins TRBV4-1 to TRBJ1-5; possibly TRBD1 for D (5 bases). The V gene lost 1 base and the J gene lost 5 bases, with 9 bases spanning the gap. Germline lookup yields CDR1 MGHRA and CDR2 YSYEKL. This CDR3 is 14 amino acids long. This chain's CDR3 is CASSQGQRDQPQHF. The CDR3 DNA reads as TGCGCCAGCAGCCAAGGACAGAGAGATCAGCCCCAGCATTTT.

The genes are TRBV11-2 and TRBJ1-1; 9 bases fit TRBD1. Germline CDR1 reads SGHAT; CDR2 reads FQNNGV. This CDR3 region has 15 residues. V gave up 6 bases and J gave up 2 bases; unmatched junction bases: 7. The chain's CDR3 is CASSTTGGINTEAFF. CDR3 DNA: TGTGCCAGCAGTACTACAGGGGGCATAAACACTGAAGCTTTCTTT. Supplemented by reference TRBV11-2 and TRBJ1-1, the full variable domain reads EAGVAQSPRYKIIEKRQSVAFWCNPISGHATLYWYQQILGQGPKLLIQFQNNGVVDDSQLPKDRFSAERLKGVDSTLKIQPAKLEDSAVYLCASSTTGGINTEAFFGQGTRLTVV.

This clone was detected a few times. V usage is TRBV9 and J usage is TRBJ1-1; D call uncertain. V was clipped by 3 bases and J by 0 bases, with 6 bases between them. From germline, CDR1 is SGDLS and CDR2 YYNGEE. CDR3 size: 13 residues. CDR3 coding DNA: TGTGCCAGCAGCGGTAGGTTGAACACTGAAGCTTTCTTT. Its translation: CASSGRLNTEAFF. Variable domain in full (rest from reference TRBV9 and TRBJ1-1): DSGVTQTPKHLITATGQRVTLRCSPRSGDLSVYWYQQSLDQGLQFLIQYYNGEERAKGNILERFSAQQFPDLHSELNLSSLELGDSALYFCASSGRLNTEAFFGQGTRLTVV.

The table lists this clone with a count of one. The DNA of the CDR3 is TGTGCCAGTAGCCCCTCCTCTGCGCGGCAGTTCTTC. It specifies CASSPSSARQFF. The rearrangement links TRBV19 to TRBJ2-1; D is uncertain. The germline CDR1 and CDR2 sequences are LNHDA and SQIVND (reference sequence). This CDR3 contains 12 residues. V gave up 6 bases and J gave up 12 bases, with 15 bases separating them.

The chain couples TRBV9 to TRBJ1-3; the D is unclear. V lost 0 bases and J 0 bases, leaving 10 bases between the germline ends. The CDR3 is made up of 16 amino acids. Germline V gene data show CDR1 as SGDLS and CDR2 as YYNGEE. This CDR3 reads CASSVVARSSGNTIYF. DNA of the CDR3: TGTGCCAGCAGCGTAGTTGCCAGAAGCTCTGGAAACACCATATATTTT. The variable domain in full, completed from reference TRBV9 and TRBJ1-3, reads DSGVTQTPKHLITATGQRVTLRCSPRSGDLSVYWYQQSLDQGLQFLIQYYNGEERAKGNILERFSAQQFPDLHSELNLSSLELGDSALYFCASSVVARSSGNTIYFGEGSWLTVV.

The chain carries TRBV7-6 and TRBJ2-7; tentative D call: TRBD2 (5 bases). V was clipped by 4 bases and J by 3 bases, with 28 bases between them. This CDR3 region has 19 residues. CDR1 and CDR2 from the germline V gene are SGHVS and FNYEAQ. The CDR3, as DNA: TGTGCCAGCAGCTCCGTTCCAGTAGGTTTTTCGACGGGAAACTACGAGCAGTACTTC. Protein sequence: CASSSVPVGFSTGNYEQYF.

The V and J genes are TRBV7-9 and TRBJ2-6; a possible D gene is TRBD1 (6 bases). The CDR3 is 18 residues long. The V gene lost 5 bases and the J gene lost 1 base, with 18 bases spanning the gap. Germline CDR1 and CDR2: SEHNR and FQNEAQ (reference sequence). The CDR3 nucleotides read TGTGCCAGCAGCGCCGAAGGGCAGGGGAAATCTGGGGCCAACGTCCTGACTTTC. Amino acid sequence: CASSAEGQGKSGANVLTF.

This clone showed up just a few times. The chain couples TRBV27 to TRBJ1-6; D is ambiguous. Germline values: CDR1 MNHEY, CDR2 SMNVEV (reference sequence). The CDR3 contains 13 residues. Deletions cut 10 bases from V and 7 bases from J, with 14 bases between. CDR3 bases: TGTGCCACTTCAGGAGGAGGGAATTCACCCCTCCACTTT. This translates into CATSGGGNSPLHF.

V usage is TRBV18 and J usage is TRBJ1-5; TRBD1 is a possible D gene (6 bases). Germline V gene sequence: CDR1 KGHSH, CDR2 LQKENI. The V end was cut by 2 bases, the J end by 0 bases, with 8 bases between. There are 15 residues in the CDR3. The CDR3 region has the DNA TGTGCCAGCTCACCAAGGACAGCTAGCAATCAGCCCCAGCATTTT. Its protein is CASSPRTASNQPQHF.

This clone was found once. The chain uses TRBV5-8 and TRBJ2-7; D uncertain. Germline CDR1 and CDR2: SGHTS and YDEGEE. This CDR3 has 13 amino acids. The V end lost 3 bases, the J end lost 2 bases, and 9 bases lay between the germline ends. The CDR3 DNA reads TGTGCCAGCAGCTCCGTGGCGGCCTACGAGCAGTACTTC. Protein sequence: CASSSVAAYEQYF. Looking up the rest from reference TRBV5-8 and TRBJ2-7 gives the full variable domain: EAGVTQSPTHLIKTRGQQATLRCSPISGHTSVYWYQQALGLGLQFLLWYDEGEERNRGNFPPRFSGRQFPNYSSELNVNALELEDSALYLCASSSVAAYEQYFGPGTRLTVT.

The genes are TRBV5-1 and TRBJ2-3; TRBD1 matches at 10 bases. This CDR3 contains 16 residues. V lost 3 bases and J lost 5; bases outside the gene matches: 9. CDR1 and CDR2 from the germline V gene are SGHRS and YFSETQ. The CDR3: CASSWGPGQGIDTQYF. In DNA form, the CDR3 reads TGCGCCAGCAGCTGGGGACCGGGACAGGGGATAGATACGCAGTATTTT.

J is TRBJ2-5 and V is TRBV24-1; TRBD1 matches 8 bases. CDR1 and CDR2 (germline): KGHDR, SFDVKD. V shed 2 bases, J shed 7 bases, and the junction held 8 bases outside the gene matches. This CDR3 is built from 15 residues. The CDR3, as DNA: TGTGCCACCAGTGATTCCGGGACAGGCCCAGGGACCCAGTACTTC. Protein sequence: CATSDSGTGPGTQYF.

This chain links TRBV5-1 with TRBJ2-5; D is uncertain. CDR1 and CDR2 from the germline V gene are SGHRS and YFSETQ. The CDR3 is 11 amino acids. V lost 0 bases and J 5 bases, leaving 2 bases between the germline ends. CDR3 in DNA: TGCGCCAGCAGCTTGGCCGAGACCCAGTACTTC. Encoded protein: CASSLAETQYF.

The V call is TRBV5-4, the J call TRBJ2-7, with 9 bases lining up with TRBD2. The CDR3 runs to 15 residues. Germline V CDR1 and CDR2: SGHNT, YYREEE (reference sequence). Trimming removed 0 bases from V and 0 bases from J; junction bases left unmatched: 1. CDR3 DNA sequence: TGTGCCAGCAGCTTGGGTAGCGGGAGCTCCTACGAGCAGTACTTC. This encodes CASSLGSGSSYEQYF. Full variable domain (rest looked up from reference TRBV5-4 and TRBJ2-7): ETGVTQSPTHLIKTRGQQVTLRCSSQSGHNTVSWYQQALGQGPQFIFQYYREEENGRGNFPPRFSGLQFPNYSSELNVNALELDDSALYLCASSLGSGSSYEQYFGPGTRLTVT.

This chain uses TRBV3-1 (or the pseudogene TRBV3-2) with TRBJ1-2; 10 bases match TRBD1. The CDR3 is made up of 17 amino acids. Losses at the gene ends were 2 bases for V and 7 bases for J; bases not matched to a gene: 13. CDR1 LGHDT and CDR2 YNNKEL come from the germline V gene (reference sequence). This CDR3 is CASSQFTPRTGGIGYTF. Written as DNA, the CDR3 is TGTGCCAGCAGCCAATTCACTCCTCGGACAGGGGGTATTGGCTACACCTTC.

The gene calls are TRBV6-6 and TRBJ2-7; D may be TRBD1 (5 bases). The V and J ends lost 2 bases and 0 bases respectively, with 8 bases between them. The CDR3 consists of 14 residues. The germline CDR1 and CDR2 sequences are MNHNY and SVGAGI (reference sequence). This chain's CDR3 is CASSYRGSSYEQYV. As DNA, the CDR3 is TGTGCCAGCAGTTACAGGGGCAGCTCCTACGAGCAGTACGTC.

The chain has TRBV2 and TRBJ1-5; 7 positions match TRBD1. In germline, CDR1 is SNHLY, CDR2 FYNNEI. The junction had 5 bases not matched to a gene; V was cut back by 6 bases and J by 0 bases. CDR3 length: 15 amino acids. The DNA for the CDR3 is TGTGCCAGCAGCGCGACAGGGAATAGCAATCAGCCCCAGCATTTT. Amino acids: CASSATGNSNQPQHF. Together with reference TRBV2 and TRBJ1-5, the CDR3 gives the full variable domain: EPEVTQTPSHQVTQMGQEVILRCVPISNHLYFYWYRQILGQKVEFLVSFYNNEISEKSEIFDDQFSVERPDGSNFTLKIRSTKLEDSAMYFCASSATGNSNQPQHFGDGTRLSIL.

The chain links TRBV9 to TRBJ2-1, with TRBD2 identical over 13 bases. The CDR3 runs to 23 residues. With V trimmed by 1 base and J by 8 bases, 27 bases remained unmatched. CDR1 SGDLS and CDR2 YYNGEE come from the germline V gene. CDR3 DNA sequence: TGTGCCAGCAGCGTATCGTCACCGGGACTAGCGGGAAGGGGGTACCGGCGGGGCGATGAGCAGTTCTTC. It is translated as CASSVSSPGLAGRGYRRGDEQFF.

This chain connects TRBV5-4 to TRBJ2-5; D gene ambiguous. There are 14 residues in the CDR3. V was trimmed by 0 bases and J by 6 bases, leaving 12 bases between them. The germline CDR1 and CDR2 sequences are SGHNT and YYREEE (reference sequence). CDR3 nucleotide sequence: TGTGCCAGCAGCTTGGCTACTATCGAACAGACCCAGTACTTC. It yields the protein CASSLATIEQTQYF.

V and J are TRBV7-2 and TRBJ2-1, with D hard to call. The CDR3 loop spans 12 amino acids. Trimming shortened V by 5 bases and J by 12 bases, and 14 bases separated the two germline ends. Germline CDR1 and CDR2: SGHTA and FQGNSA. The CDR3 is CASSGLGVRQFF. The CDR3, as DNA: TGTGCCAGCAGCGGCTTAGGAGTGCGGCAGTTCTTC.

J is TRBJ1-1 and V is TRBV19; D gene unclear. The CDR3 consists of 18 residues. The germline CDR1 and CDR2 sequences are LNHDA and SQIVND (reference sequence). Trimming removed 1 base from V and 0 bases from J, with 18 bases in between. The CDR3: CASSIVLAIGDMNTEAFF. As DNA, the CDR3 is TGTGCCAGTAGTATAGTTTTGGCCATAGGAGACATGAACACTGAAGCTTTCTTT.

In its sample, this clone was seen many times. The gene calls are TRBV18 and TRBJ1-1; TRBD1 matches 7 bases. Germline V lookup: CDR1 KGHSH, CDR2 LQKENI. V was pared by 1 base and J by 5 bases, with 7 bases of the junction left unmatched. This CDR3 has 15 residues. The CDR3 DNA reads as TGTGCCAGCTCACCACAGGGGGCCAGTAGGACTGAAGCTTTCTTT. The encoded protein is CASSPQGASRTEAFF.

This chain uses TRBV9 with TRBJ1-2; D gene unclear. The CDR3 has 14 residues. Germline-derived CDR1 and CDR2 are SGDLS and YYNGEE. Trimming left V 0 bases short and J 3 bases short, with 9 bases between. The CDR3 here is CASSVGGLDYGYTF. The CDR3 DNA is TGTGCCAGCAGCGTAGGGGGATTAGACTATGGCTACACCTTC. Drawing the rest from reference TRBV9 and TRBJ1-2, the complete variable domain is DSGVTQTPKHLITATGQRVTLRCSPRSGDLSVYWYQQSLDQGLQFLIQYYNGEERAKGNILERFSAQQFPDLHSELNLSSLELGDSALYFCASSVGGLDYGYTFGSGTRLTVV.

This clone is a singleton in its sample. The chain has TRBV27 and TRBJ1-2; D is perhaps TRBD1 (6 bases). The CDR3 spans 12 residues. The V and J ends lost 2 bases and 14 bases respectively, with 15 bases between them. CDR1 is MNHEY, CDR2 SMNVEV, per germline (reference sequence). For the CDR3, the DNA is TGTGCCAGCAGTTTAGAGGGGGAGGGGTGGACCTTC. It translates to CASSLEGEGWTF.

The rearrangement joins TRBV7-2 to TRBJ2-6, with D uncertain. With 4 bases removed from V and 2 bases from J, the gap between germline ends came to 6 bases. Germline lookup yields CDR1 SGHTA and CDR2 FQGNSA. There are 14 residues in the CDR3. CDR3 coding DNA: TGTGCCAGCAGCTCCCGAACTGGGGCCAACGTCCTGACTTTC. It specifies CASSSRTGANVLTF.